The sequence of this T cell receptor (beta chain) was determined in a study of blood T cell repertoires in COVID-19. Study-level background: Material from acute and convalescent COVID-19 was sourced from the United States, Italy and Spain.

TCRdb keeps only in-frame clones here, not all; method: immunoSEQ multiplex PCR. The sample includes 100,000 to 120,000 clones, 88% of them seen just once. The germline V and J ends were trimmed by 2 bases and 1 base, with 17 bases remaining between them. This CDR3 region has 17 residues. CDR1 and CDR2 from the germline V gene are LGHDT and YNNKEL (reference sequence). The rearrangement joins TRBV3-1 (or the pseudogene TRBV3-2) to TRBJ2-5; a possible D gene is TRBD2 (6 bases). The receptor comes from a woman aged 45-60 years with acute or convalescent COVID-19. Sequencing was performed on peripheral blood. CDR3 DNA sequence: TGTGCCAGCAGCCAACTTACTGCGGGGATAGCCCAAGAGACCCAGTACTTC. Translation: CASSQLTAGIAQETQYF.